The clone carrying this T cell receptor beta chain was recorded at least ten times. The antigen remains undetermined. This sample was taken from a study of T cells after posttransplantation cyclophosphamide. Profiling relied on immunoSEQ multiplex PCR, and the TCRdb table lists in-frame clones only, not all of them. This sample comprises 15,000 or so clones, none seen once only. CDR1 is MNHNS and CDR2 is SASEGT in the germline V gene. This CDR3 has 15 residues. J gave up 9 bases and V 2 bases, and 12 bases lay outside the gene matches. A marrow graft followed busulfan-fludarabine conditioning, with cyclophosphamide on days +3 and +4. Findings and limits, study-wide: Recipient CMV seropositivity and CMV reactivation strongly tracked TRB clonality. Blood and skin or GI T cell repertoires showed limited TRB overlap. Later post-transplant blood repertoires were often dominated by donor CD8+ memory clones.

Here the sequenced sample was PBMCs, taken after allogeneic stem cell transplant with posttransplant cyclophosphamide. The source is a female patient between 35 and 55 years old who received an allogeneic stem cell transplant from an unrelated donor, was CMV-positive, and had acute GVHD only. Some T cells may be provided by the graft donor. The chain combines TRBV6-1 with TRBJ1-2; the match to TRBD1 covers 7 bases. CDR3 coding DNA: TGTGCCAGCAGTGAAATAGACAGGGCCCTACTTCGCTACACCTTC. Translated: CASSEIDRALLRYTF.